These 8 T cell receptor beta chains were sequenced from one sample in a study of blood T cell repertoires in COVID-19. The method was immunoSEQ multiplex PCR; TCRdb's version includes in-frame clones alone and lacks a portion of them. Here the sample spans around 280,000 clones, more than 85% being singletons. Material: peripheral blood. The receptors stem from a man aged 65 to 85 with acute or convalescent COVID-19.

The rearrangement uses TRBV6-5 and TRBJ2-7; D is ambiguous. Germline V CDR1 and CDR2: MNHEY, SVGAGI. V lost 0 bases and J 2 bases, leaving 5 bases between the germline ends. The CDR3 consists of 13 residues. The CDR3 region has the DNA TGTGCCAGCAGTTACTCGTCAACCTACGAGCAGTACTTC. Amino acid sequence: CASSYSSTYEQYF.

The rearrangement links TRBV12-1 to TRBJ2-5; TRBD1, the D gene given by the table, was not confirmed from the DNA. TRBV12-1 represents a pseudogene. This CDR3 contains 17 residues. The CDR3 is CASSLWTWRQGVPTQYF. The CDR3 DNA is TGTGCCAGCAGCCTATGGACATGGCGACAGGGTGTCCCGACCCAGTACTTC.

V is TRBV7-2 and J is TRBJ2-5; possible D gene TRBD1, 5 bases. CDR1 is SGHTA and CDR2 is FQGNSA in the germline V gene. V was clipped by 5 bases and J by 1 base, with 11 bases between them. The CDR3 has 14 amino acids. Here the CDR3 reads CASSVTGAQETQYF. In DNA form, the CDR3 reads TGTGCCAGCAGCGTAACAGGTGCCCAAGAGACCCAGTACTTC.

Only one count was recorded for this clone. This sequence joins TRBV7-3 and TRBJ2-3; D unresolved. Between the trimmed V and J ends, which lost 3 bases and 0 bases, there was a span of 10 bases. CDR3 size: 15 residues. Germline CDR1 SGHTA, CDR2 FQGTGA. The CDR3 protein is CASSFGPTSTDTQYF. The CDR3 nucleotides read TGTGCCAGCAGCTTCGGTCCCACTAGCACAGATACGCAGTATTTT.

Turning to this clone: In the same sample, other DNA sequences code for this CDR3. J is TRBJ2-5 and V is TRBV5-1; TRBD2 agrees at 11 bases. The CDR3 loop spans 16 amino acids. The germline V gene encodes CDR1 SGHRS and CDR2 YFSETQ. Trimming at V came to 0 bases and at J to 2 bases, leaving 3 bases not matched to a gene. The CDR3 region is CASSLGLAGGQETQYF. DNA of the CDR3: TGCGCCAGCAGCTTGGGGTTAGCGGGGGGGCAAGAGACCCAGTACTTC.

The gene calls are TRBV3-1 (or the pseudogene TRBV3-2) and TRBJ1-6, with D possibly being TRBD1 (6 bases). Trimming removed 1 base at V and 7 bases at J, with 11 bases between. Germline V gene sequence: CDR1 LGHDT, CDR2 YNNKEL (reference sequence). This CDR3 spans 15 amino acids. CDR3 sequence: CASSQANGQNSPLHF. In DNA form, the CDR3 reads TGTGCCAGCAGCCAAGCGAACGGACAGAATTCACCCCTCCACTTT.

This chain joins TRBV4-3 and TRBJ2-3, with 16 bases matching TRBD2. The CDR3 sequence is 19 residues long. The germline V gene has CDR1 LGHNA and CDR2 YSLEER. The V and J ends lost 0 bases and 3 bases, in that order; junction bases with no gene match: 6. The CDR3 here is CASSQDKGTSGRGTDTQYF. In DNA, the CDR3 is TGCGCCAGCAGCCAAGATAAGGGGACTAGCGGGAGGGGAACAGATACGCAGTATTTT.

The chain recombines TRBV5-1 with TRBJ2-6, with 8 bases aligning to TRBD2. Trimming took 4 bases from V and 0 from J; bases not matched to a gene: 6. The CDR3 length is 17 residues. Germline V gene lookup returns CDR1 SGHRS and CDR2 YFSETQ. The DNA for the CDR3 is TGCGCCAGCAGCCCGGGAGGGGGTGCCTCTGGGGCCAACGTCCTGACTTTC. Protein: CASSPGGGASGANVLTF.